This TCR beta chain comes out of a study of blood T cells in healthy people across ages. The wider study: About one barcoded TCR beta cDNA was captured per two T cells.

Using a J-beta primer mix together with a sample-barcoded 5' primer, a second PCR was run for roughly 7 to 12 cycles. TCRdb redid the calling of the 5' RACE reads with MiXCR, one entry per CDR3 protein. The profile shows around 1,900,000 distinct CDR3 sequences, about 39% of them singletons. This CDR3 region has 16 residues. The germline V gene encodes CDR1 DFQATT and CDR2 SNEGSKA (reference sequence). Study-wide results and caveats: Donor CMV infection status was unknown, possibly confounding age-related changes in expanded clonotypes. Among T cells, TCR beta diversity per million cells dropped roughly linearly as age rose.

On this clonotype itself: Its antigen is undetermined. The germline gene is not matched at one end of the junction; a read error may be the cause.

Sequencing was carried out using blood. The chain recombines TRBV20-1 with TRBJ1-5; D gene unclear. This TCR was recovered from a human donor in good health. CDR3 in amino acids: CGARDPLDDGKQPQHF. CDR3 bases: TGCGGTGCTAGAGATCCTTTAGACGACGGTAAACAGCCCCAGCATTTT.